This is a list of T cell receptor beta chains from one sample in a study of blood T cell repertoires in COVID-19. TCRdb's table, derived via immunoSEQ multiplex PCR, lists solely in-frame clones and lacks some. The profile shows approximately 150,000 clones, about 85% of them singletons. Sequencing was performed on peripheral blood. The origin of the receptors is a woman in her fifties or sixties with COVID-19, enrolled during active disease. CDR3s include the opening cysteine and the closing phenylalanine or tryptophan. The order of the fields is J gene, clone size, D gene, V gene, CDR3 protein. A D gene is named only where the DNA matches it firmly. Rows give clone size only sometimes, using once, few, many, or a class for an expanded clone.

j_gene: TRBJ2-5; abundance: NA; d_gene: TRBD2; v_gene: TRBV4-2; CDR3aa: CASSQSTSGSYQETQYF
j_gene: TRBJ1-2; abundance: NA; d_gene: NA; v_gene: TRBV12-2; CDR3aa: CASRLGQGYGYTF
j_gene: TRBJ2-7; abundance: NA; d_gene: TRBD2; v_gene: TRBV30; CDR3aa: CAWSVGAGGFEQYF
j_gene: TRBJ2-1; abundance: NA; d_gene: NA; v_gene: TRBV7-5; CDR3aa: CVRSLGTSGGPNEQFF
j_gene: TRBJ2-5; abundance: NA; d_gene: TRBD1; v_gene: TRBV30; CDR3aa: CAWTRQGAKETQYF
j_gene: TRBJ2-3; abundance: NA; d_gene: NA; v_gene: TRBV28; CDR3aa: CASSLASRDTQYF
j_gene: TRBJ2-5; abundance: NA; d_gene: TRBD1; v_gene: TRBV7-3; CDR3aa: CASSSTGVEETQYF
j_gene: TRBJ1-4; abundance: few; d_gene: NA; v_gene: TRBV5-4; CDR3aa: CASSRGGFATNEKLFF
j_gene: TRBJ1-2; abundance: NA; d_gene: NA; v_gene: TRBV7-9; CDR3aa: CASSLNYGYTF
j_gene: TRBJ2-5; abundance: NA; d_gene: TRBD1; v_gene: TRBV2; CDR3aa: CASRRTGGAEETQYF
j_gene: TRBJ2-5; abundance: NA; d_gene: TRBD2; v_gene: TRBV14; CDR3aa: CASSPLRTSWGETQYF
j_gene: TRBJ1-1; abundance: NA; d_gene: TRBD1; v_gene: TRBV4-1; CDR3aa: CASSRTGRDTEAFF
j_gene: TRBJ2-7; abundance: NA; d_gene: NA; v_gene: TRBV6-9; CDR3aa: CASSSSGEEQYF
j_gene: TRBJ2-1; abundance: NA; d_gene: TRBD2; v_gene: TRBV3-1/TRBV3-2; CDR3aa: CASSGRLAGGGNEQFF